What follows is one TCR beta chain and its context. Its cognate antigen is unknown. Generated by immunoSEQ multiplex PCR, the TCRdb table keeps only in-frame clones and is missing some. The sample has fewer than 150,000 clones; approximately 90% are singletons. Trimming took 7 bases from V and 9 from J, leaving 21 bases between them. Germline lookup yields CDR1 SGHNT and CDR2 YYREEE (reference sequence). The CDR3 is 14 residues long. This entry comes from a study of T cell responses to AZD1222 COVID-19 vaccine. Study outcomes and limitations: Baseline antibody screening turned up just six seropositive AZD1222 recipients. Most donors were white British and more were female, and clonal diversity was possibly underestimated. Among spike-specific TCRs, nearly half reportedly target unmutated variant regions.

The chain has TRBV5-4 and TRBJ2-3, with D unresolved. This clonotype originated in an adult in good health. The source material was peripheral blood, sampled on day 0 of AZD1222 vaccination. Here the CDR3 reads CASARGSEVWTQYF. The CDR3 nucleotides are TGTGCCAGCGCCAGAGGTTCTGAAGTTTGGACGCAGTATTTT.